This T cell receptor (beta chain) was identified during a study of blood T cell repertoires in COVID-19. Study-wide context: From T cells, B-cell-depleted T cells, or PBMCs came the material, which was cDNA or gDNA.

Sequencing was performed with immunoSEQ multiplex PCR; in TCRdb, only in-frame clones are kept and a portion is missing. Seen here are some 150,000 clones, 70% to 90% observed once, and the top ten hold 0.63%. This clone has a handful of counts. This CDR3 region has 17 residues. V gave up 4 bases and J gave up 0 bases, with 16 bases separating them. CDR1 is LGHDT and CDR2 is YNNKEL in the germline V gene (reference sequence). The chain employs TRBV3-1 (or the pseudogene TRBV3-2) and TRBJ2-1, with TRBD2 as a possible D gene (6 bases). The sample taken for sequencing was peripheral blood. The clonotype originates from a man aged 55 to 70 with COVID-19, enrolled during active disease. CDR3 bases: TGTGCCAGCAGCCGTCTTTCCGGGAGAGACTCCTACAATGAGCAGTTCTTC. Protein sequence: CASSRLSGRDSYNEQFF.